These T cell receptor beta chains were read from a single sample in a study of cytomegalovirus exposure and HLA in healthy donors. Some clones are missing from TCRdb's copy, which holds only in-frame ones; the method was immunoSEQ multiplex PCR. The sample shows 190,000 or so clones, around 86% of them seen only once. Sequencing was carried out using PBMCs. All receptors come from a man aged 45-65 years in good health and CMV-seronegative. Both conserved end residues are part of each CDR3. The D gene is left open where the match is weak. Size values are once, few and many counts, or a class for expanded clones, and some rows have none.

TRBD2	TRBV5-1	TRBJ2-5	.	TGCGCCAGCAGCAAGACTAGCAGCATTAAAGAGACCCAGTACTTC	CASSKTSSIKETQYF
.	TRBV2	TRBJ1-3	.	TGTGCCAGCAGTTTCGGGGTAGGAAACACCATATATTTT	CASSFGVGNTIYF
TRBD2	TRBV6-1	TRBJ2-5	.	TGTGCCGGAACTAGCGGGGTGAAACAAGAGACCCAGTACTTC	CAGTSGVKQETQYF
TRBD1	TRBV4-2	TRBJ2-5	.	TGTGCCAGCAGCCAAGGGACAGGGGATTCGGAGACCCAGTACTTC	CASSQGTGDSETQYF
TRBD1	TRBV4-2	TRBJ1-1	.	TGTGCCAGCAGCCAAGGAACAGGGGGCGTGAAGGATGAAGCTTTCTTT	CASSQGTGGVKDEAFF
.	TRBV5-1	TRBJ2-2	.	TGCGCCAGCAGCCCAGACACGAACACCGGGGAGCTGTTTTTT	CASSPDTNTGELFF
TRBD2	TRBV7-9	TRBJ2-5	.	TGTTCCAGCAGCACTAGCGGGGGGGTACGAGAGACCCAGTACTTC	CSSSTSGGVRETQYF
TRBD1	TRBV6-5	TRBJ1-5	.	TGTGCCAGCAGTGACAGGGGGACGGTTCAGCCCCAGCATTTT	CASSDRGTVQPQHF
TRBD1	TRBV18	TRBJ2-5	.	TGTGCCAGCTCACCAGGGACAGGACGGAGAGAGACCCAGTACTTC	CASSPGTGRRETQYF
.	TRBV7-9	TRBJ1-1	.	TGTGCCAGCAGGCCGACAGCGAACACTGAAGCTTTCTTT	CASRPTANTEAFF
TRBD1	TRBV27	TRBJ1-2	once	TGTGCCAGCAGCCCGCGAGGGACGTGGGACAGGGACGGCCCAAACTATGGCTACACCTTC	CASSPRGTWDRDGPNYGYTF
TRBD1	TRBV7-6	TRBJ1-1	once	TGTGCCAGCAGCTCGACGACAGGGCCAACTGAAGCTTTCTTT	CASSSTTGPTEAFF
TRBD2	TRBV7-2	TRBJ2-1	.	TGTGCCAGCAGCTATGCCGGGACTAGCGGGAGGTTCAATGAGCAGTTCTTC	CASSYAGTSGRFNEQFF
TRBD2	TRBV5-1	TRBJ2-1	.	TGCGCCAGCAGCTTGATAGCGGGGAACTACAATGAGCAGTTCTTC	CASSLIAGNYNEQFF
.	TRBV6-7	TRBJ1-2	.	TGTGCCAGCCTCTTACTCGAGGGACATAACCTCACAAACTATGGCTACACCTTC	CASLLLEGHNLTNYGYTF
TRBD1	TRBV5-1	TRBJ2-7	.	TGCGCCAGCAGCTTGGAGGGACAGGGTTCACGGGAGCAGTACTTC	CASSLEGQGSREQYF
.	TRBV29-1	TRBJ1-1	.	TGCAGCGTTGAGGAGGGCCGCGGAGCTTTCTTT	CSVEEGRGAFF
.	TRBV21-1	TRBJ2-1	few	TGTGCCAGCAGCAAGGGGACTAGCGGGAGGTCCTCCTACAATGAGCAGTTCTTC	CASSKGTSGRSSYNEQFF
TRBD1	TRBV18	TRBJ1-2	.	TGTGCCAGCTCACCTGTTGGAGGGGGCATCAATGGCTACACCTTC	CASSPVGGGINGYTF
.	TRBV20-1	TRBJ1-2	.	TGCATTTTACCAGGGAACTATGGCTACACCTTC	CILPGNYGYTF
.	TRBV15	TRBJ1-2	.	TGTGCCACCAGCAGAGATGCCACAGGGTACTATGGCTACACCTTC	CATSRDATGYYGYTF
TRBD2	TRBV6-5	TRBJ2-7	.	TGTGCCAGCAGTTACTCGGCTAGCGGGGCCTACGAGCAGTACTTC	CASSYSASGAYEQYF
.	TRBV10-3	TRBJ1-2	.	TGTGCCATCAGTGAAGCTCTGGCAGGTACTAACTATGGCTACACCTTC	CAISEALAGTNYGYTF
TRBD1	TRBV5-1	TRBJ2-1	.	TGCGCCAGCAGCTTAGGAGGACAGGCCTACAATGAGCAGTTCTTC	CASSLGGQAYNEQFF
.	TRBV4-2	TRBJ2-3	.	TGTGCCAGCAGCCAAGATCGAGGGTTGGGGACAGATACGCAGTATTTT	CASSQDRGLGTDTQYF
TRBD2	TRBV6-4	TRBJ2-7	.	TGTGCCAGCCACCGGGTGGTAGCGGGGGGCCGGGGCTCCTACGAGCAGTACTTC	CASHRVVAGGRGSYEQYF
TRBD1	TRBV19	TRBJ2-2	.	TGTGCCAGTAGTATCGGGACAGGGTCCACCGGGGAGCTGTTTTTT	CASSIGTGSTGELFF
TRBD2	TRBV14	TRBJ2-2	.	TGTGCCAGCAGCCAAGAGGTGGCGGGAGCTGGCACCGGGGAGCTGTTTTTT	CASSQEVAGAGTGELFF
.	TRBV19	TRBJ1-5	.	TGTGCCAGTAGTATTTCCCCCGCAGGGACTGGCAATCAGCCCCAGCATTTT	CASSISPAGTGNQPQHF
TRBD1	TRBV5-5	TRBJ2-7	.	TGTGCCAGCAGCTGGACCGGGACAGGGGGGTACGAGCAGTACTTC	CASSWTGTGGYEQYF
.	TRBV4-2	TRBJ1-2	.	TGTGCCAGCAGCCAAGGAACAGGGAACTATGGCTACACCTTC	CASSQGTGNYGYTF
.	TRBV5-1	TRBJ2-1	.	TGCGCCAGCAGCTTGGCTACAGGGTCTCCCAATGAGCAGTTCTTC	CASSLATGSPNEQFF
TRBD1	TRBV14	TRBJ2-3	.	TGTGCCAGCAGCCCAAGAGGGGGCGGGACAGATACGCAGTATTTT	CASSPRGGGTDTQYF
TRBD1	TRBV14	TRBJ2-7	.	TGTGCCAGCAGCCAAGGGTATGGGACAGGACCCTACGAGCAGTACTTC	CASSQGYGTGPYEQYF
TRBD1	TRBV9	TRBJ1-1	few	TGTGCCAGCAGCCCCCGACAGGGGAACACTGAAGCTTTCTTT	CASSPRQGNTEAFF
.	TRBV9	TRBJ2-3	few	TGTGCCAGCAGCGTAGCTACAGATACGCAGTATTTT	CASSVATDTQYF
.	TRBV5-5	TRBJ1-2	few	TGTGCCAGCAGCTCGGGGGGCCAGGGCTTGAACGGCTACACCTTC	CASSSGGQGLNGYTF
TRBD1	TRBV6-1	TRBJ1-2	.	TGTGCCAGCAGTGAAAGGGGACAGGGGTCTGTCTATGGCTACACCTTC	CASSERGQGSVYGYTF
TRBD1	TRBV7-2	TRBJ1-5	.	TGTGCCAGCAGCCCCCGGACAGGGAGCAATCAGCCCCAGCATTTT	CASSPRTGSNQPQHF
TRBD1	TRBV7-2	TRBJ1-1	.	TGTGCCAGCAGCCTCGGGGACAGGGGGAGGACTGAAGCTTTCTTT	CASSLGDRGRTEAFF
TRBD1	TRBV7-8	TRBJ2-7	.	TGTGCCAGCAGCGCCGGACAGGTAGACGAGCAGTACTTC	CASSAGQVDEQYF
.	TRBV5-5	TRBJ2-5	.	TGTGCCAGCAGCTTGGGCGGGGACAGACTACAAGAGACCCAGTACTTC	CASSLGGDRLQETQYF
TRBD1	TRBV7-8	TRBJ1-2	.	TGTGCCAGCAACTTAGGGGGACAGGGGTATGGCTACACCTTC	CASNLGGQGYGYTF
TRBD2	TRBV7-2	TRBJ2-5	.	TGTGCCAGCAGAGGACTAGCCGGCGAGACCCAGTACTTC	CASRGLAGETQYF
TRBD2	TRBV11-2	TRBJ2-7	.	TGTGCCAGCAGCCTTAGCGGGAGCTCCTACGAGCAGTACTTC	CASSLSGSSYEQYF
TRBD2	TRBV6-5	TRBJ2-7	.	TGTGCCAGCAGTTATAATCGCGGGAGGGCAACCGAGCAGTACTTC	CASSYNRGRATEQYF
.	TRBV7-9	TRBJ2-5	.	TGTGCCAGCAGCTTAGCCGGGGGTTCGGAGACCCAGTACTTC	CASSLAGGSETQYF
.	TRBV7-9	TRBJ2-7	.	TGTGCCAGCAGCTCCCGACGGGAGGAGCAGTACTTC	CASSSRREEQYF
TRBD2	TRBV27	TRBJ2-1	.	TGTGCCAGCAGGTTGACCAGCGGGAGGGGGAATGAGCAGTTCTTC	CASRLTSGRGNEQFF
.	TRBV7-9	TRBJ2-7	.	TGCGCCAGCAGCCAAGAATGGGGCATCAAGGAGCAGTACTTC	CASSQEWGIKEQYF
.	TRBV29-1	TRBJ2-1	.	TGCAGCGTTAAGGGACTGCTAGTTTACAATGAGCAGTTCTTC	CSVKGLLVYNEQFF
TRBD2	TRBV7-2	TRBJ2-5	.	TGTGCCAGCAGCCCACGGCCGGGGGGCCAAGAGACCCAGTACTTC	CASSPRPGGQETQYF
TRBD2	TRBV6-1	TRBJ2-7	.	TGTGCCAGCAGTGAAGCGCTGCGGGGGGGCTTCTACGAGCAGTACTTC	CASSEALRGGFYEQYF
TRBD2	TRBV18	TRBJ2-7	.	TGTGCCAGCTCACCAACCGGCGGGAGTCCCTACGAGCAGTACTTC	CASSPTGGSPYEQYF
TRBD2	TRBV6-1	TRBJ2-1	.	TGTGCCAGCAGTGACGGGACTAGCGGGGCTTACAATGAGCAGTTCTTC	CASSDGTSGAYNEQFF
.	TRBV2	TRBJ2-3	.	TGTGCCAGCAGGGGGGACTCACCCACAGATACGCAGTATTTT	CASRGDSPTDTQYF
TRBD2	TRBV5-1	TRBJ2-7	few	TGCGCCAGCAGCTTGGTCCTAGCGGGCCGGCGGGGGCCCGAGCAGTACTTC	CASSLVLAGRRGPEQYF
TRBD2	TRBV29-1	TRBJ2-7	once	TGCAGCGTAACCGGGGGGGACTTCCTAGGCGAGCAGTACTTC	CSVTGGDFLGEQYF
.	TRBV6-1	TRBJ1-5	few	TGTGCCAGCAGTGATCAAGGGGTAGTTCAGCCCCAGCATTTT	CASSDQGVVQPQHF
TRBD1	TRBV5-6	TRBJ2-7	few	TGTGCCAGCAGCTCGGACAGGGACGAGCAGTACTTC	CASSSDRDEQYF